A selection of T cell receptor beta chains follows, all from one sample in a study of cytomegalovirus exposure and HLA in healthy donors. TCRdb's table, derived via immunoSEQ multiplex PCR, lists solely in-frame clones and lacks some. The sample yields around 190,000 clones, 86% seen once. Sequencing was carried out using PBMCs. These receptors were taken from a woman between 18 and 29 years old in good health and CMV-seronegative. The CDR3 runs from the conserved cysteine through the conserved F or W. The D gene is left open where the match is weak. The size field is filled for only some rows; it gives once, few, many or a size class.

>NA|TRBV10-1|NA|TRBJ2-3
CASSESTPRGSDTQYF
TGCGCCAGCAGTGAGTCGACACCCCGAGGGTCAGATACGCAGTATTTT
>NA|TRBV1|NA|TRBJ2-1
CTRSPIGSVMSYNEQFF
TGCACCAGAAGCCCCATCGGTAGCGTAATGTCCTACAATGAGCAGTTCTTC
>NA|TRBV6-1|TRBD1|TRBJ2-1
CASSVIQGGSYNEQFF
TGTGCCAGCAGTGTTATACAGGGGGGCTCCTACAATGAGCAGTTCTTC
>NA|TRBV5-1|NA|TRBJ2-1
CASSFTASGNEQFF
TGCGCCAGCAGCTTTACAGCCAGTGGCAATGAGCAGTTCTTC
>NA|TRBV19|TRBD2|TRBJ2-5
CASRIRTSGQETQYF
TGTGCCAGTAGAATTAGGACTAGCGGTCAAGAGACCCAGTACTTC
>NA|TRBV25-1|NA|TRBJ1-3
CASSDPNSGNTIYF
TGTGCCAGCAGCGATCCAAACTCCGGAAACACCATATATTTT
>NA|TRBV7-2|NA|TRBJ2-2
CASSFPGAGELFF
TGTGCCAGCAGCTTCCCGGGGGCCGGGGAGCTGTTTTTT
>NA|TRBV19|TRBD1|TRBJ1-2
CASTKYPLTDRRYYGYTF
TGTGCCAGTACAAAATATCCCTTAACGGACAGGCGATACTATGGCTACACCTTC
>NA|TRBV5-4|NA|TRBJ2-3
CASSLLEEEFTDTQYF
TGTGCCAGCAGCCTCTTGGAGGAAGAGTTCACAGATACGCAGTATTTT
>NA|TRBV7-2|TRBD2|TRBJ2-7
CASSSFPAGWEQYF
TGTGCCAGCAGCTCCTTTCCAGCGGGATGGGAGCAGTACTTC
>NA|TRBV11-2|TRBD1|TRBJ2-7
CASSRDRGLSGEQYF
TGTGCCAGCAGTCGGGACAGGGGGCTATCGGGCGAGCAGTACTTC
>NA|TRBV5-1|TRBD1|TRBJ1-1
CASSRGQGRLNTEAFF
TGCGCCAGCAGCCGGGGACAGGGGAGACTGAACACTGAAGCTTTCTTT
>NA|TRBV5-1|NA|TRBJ1-1
CASSPNPSRGNTEAFF
TGCGCCAGCAGCCCTAACCCATCAAGGGGGAACACTGAAGCTTTCTTT
>NA|TRBV19|NA|TRBJ2-7
CASSPYLRASYEQYF
TGTGCCAGTAGTCCATACCTTAGAGCATCCTACGAGCAGTACTTC
>NA|TRBV10-3|NA|TRBJ1-5
CAISQNRERQPQHF
TGTGCCATCAGTCAAAACAGGGAAAGGCAGCCCCAGCATTTT
>NA|TRBV12-5|NA|TRBJ2-7
CASGVLRVVSYEQYF
TGTGCTAGTGGTGTGCTCAGGGTTGTATCCTACGAGCAGTACTTC
>NA|TRBV30|NA|TRBJ2-5
CAWDRTRQETQYF
TGTGCCTGGGACAGGACCAGGCAAGAGACCCAGTACTTC
>NA|TRBV7-9|NA|TRBJ1-5
CASSSRFNQPQHF
TGTGCCAGCAGCTCCAGATTCAATCAGCCCCAGCATTTT
>NA|TRBV18|NA|TRBJ2-2
CASSLSDTGELFF
TGTGCCAGCTCACTTTCAGATACCGGGGAGCTGTTTTTT
>few|TRBV30|NA|TRBJ1-2
CAWSVRQDHGYTF
TGTGCCTGGAGTGTCCGACAGGACCATGGCTACACCTTC
>NA|TRBV2|TRBD1|TRBJ2-5
CASSRDRGDQETQYF
TGTGCCAGCAGCCGGGACAGGGGGGACCAAGAGACCCAGTACTTC
>NA|TRBV2|TRBD1|TRBJ1-3
CASRTTGGVSGNTIYF
TGTGCCAGCAGGACGACAGGGGGGGTCTCTGGAAACACCATATATTTT
>once|TRBV7-9|NA|TRBJ2-5
CASSLIPNYSYF
TGTGCCAGCAGCTTAATTCCGAACTACTCGTACTTC
>once|TRBV5-1|TRBD1|TRBJ2-3
CASSLGGQRDTQYF
TGCGCCAGCAGCCTAGGGGGACAGCGTGATACGCAGTATTTT
>NA|TRBV4-1|TRBD1|TRBJ2-1
CASSQEGTDYNEQFF
TGCGCCAGCAGCCAAGAGGGGACAGATTACAATGAGCAGTTCTTC
>NA|TRBV1|NA|TRBJ2-3
CTRGTPIADSTDTQYF
TGCACCAGGGGGACTCCGATAGCGGACAGCACAGATACGCAGTATTTT
>NA|TRBV5-1|NA|TRBJ1-2
CASSLVDTGDYGYTF
TGCGCCAGCAGCTTGGTGGATACAGGAGATTATGGCTACACCTTC
>NA|TRBV5-1|NA|TRBJ1-1
CASSGGGTVDTEAFF
TGCGCCAGCAGCGGGGGTGGGACTGTTGACACTGAAGCTTTCTTT
>NA|TRBV6-5|NA|TRBJ1-5
CASSYSRGQPQHF
TGTGCCAGCAGTTACTCACGTGGCCAGCCCCAGCATTTT
>NA|TRBV2|TRBD1|TRBJ1-1
CASTQGQLMNTEAFF
TGTGCCAGCACCCAGGGACAGCTCATGAACACTGAAGCTTTCTTT
>NA|TRBV5-1|TRBD2|TRBJ2-5
CASSLELAGGINWETQYF
TGCGCCAGCAGCTTGGAACTAGCGGGGGGAATTAATTGGGAGACCCAGTACTTC
>NA|TRBV7-3|NA|TRBJ1-1
CASSLTSGGLPEAFF
TGTGCCAGCAGCTTAACGTCGGGTGGTCTCCCTGAAGCTTTCTTT